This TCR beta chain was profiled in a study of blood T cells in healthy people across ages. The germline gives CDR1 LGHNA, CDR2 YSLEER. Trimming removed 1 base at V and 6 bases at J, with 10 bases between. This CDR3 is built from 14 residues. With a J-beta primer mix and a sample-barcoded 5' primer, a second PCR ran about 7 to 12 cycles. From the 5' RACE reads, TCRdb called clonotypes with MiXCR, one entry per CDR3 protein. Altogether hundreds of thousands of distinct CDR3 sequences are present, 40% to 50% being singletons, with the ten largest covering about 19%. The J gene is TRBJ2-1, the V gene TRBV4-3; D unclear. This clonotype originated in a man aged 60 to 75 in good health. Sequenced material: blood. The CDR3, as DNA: TGCGCCAGCAGCCAAGGACGGCTTTCCAATGAGCAGTTCTTC. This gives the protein CASSQGRLSNEQFF.